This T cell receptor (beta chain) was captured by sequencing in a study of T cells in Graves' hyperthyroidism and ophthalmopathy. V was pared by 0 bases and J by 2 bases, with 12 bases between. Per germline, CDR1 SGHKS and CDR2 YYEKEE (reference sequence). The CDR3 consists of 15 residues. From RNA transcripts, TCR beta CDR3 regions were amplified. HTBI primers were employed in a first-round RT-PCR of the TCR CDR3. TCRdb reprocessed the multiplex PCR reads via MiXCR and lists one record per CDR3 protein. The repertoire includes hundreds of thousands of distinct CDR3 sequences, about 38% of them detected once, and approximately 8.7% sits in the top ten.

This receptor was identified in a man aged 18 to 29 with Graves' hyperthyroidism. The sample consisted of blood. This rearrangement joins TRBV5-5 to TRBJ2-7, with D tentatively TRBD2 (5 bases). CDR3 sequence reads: CASSLDPGLTYEQYF. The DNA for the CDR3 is TGTGCCAGCAGCTTGGATCCGGGATTGACCTACGAGCAGTACTTC.